This entry is about one T cell receptor beta chain. Its antigen is not identified. cDNA came from around 0.54 to 1 ug RNA primed by random hexamers. The TCR beta CDR3 was amplified by immunoSEQ multiplex PCR across 54 Vbeta, 13 Jbeta. TCRdb used MiXCR to reprocess the immunoSEQ multiplex PCR reads, holding one entry per CDR3 protein. The sample carries roughly 400,000 distinct CDR3 sequences, 75% to 90% recorded once. The entry originates in a study of CD8 T cells in Susac syndrome. The V end lost 5 bases, the J end lost 7 bases, and 15 bases lay between the germline ends. The CDR3 covers 14 residues. In germline, CDR1 is LGHDT, CDR2 YNNKEL (reference sequence). Included as multiple sclerosis controls were treatment-naive patients who had stable or active relapsing-remitting disease. General study findings and limits: Acknowledgment was made by the study that its TCR sequencing and HLA analysis involved a relatively small number of individuals.

This clonotype was sampled from a human donor with multiple sclerosis. Sample: CD8+ T cells from PBMCs. The V call is TRBV3-1, the J call TRBJ1-5, with a possible D match to TRBD1 (5 bases). The CDR3 nucleotides are TGTGCCAGCAGCTGGGACCCCTCGCGACAGCCCCAGCATTTT. This gives the protein CASSWDPSRQPQHF.